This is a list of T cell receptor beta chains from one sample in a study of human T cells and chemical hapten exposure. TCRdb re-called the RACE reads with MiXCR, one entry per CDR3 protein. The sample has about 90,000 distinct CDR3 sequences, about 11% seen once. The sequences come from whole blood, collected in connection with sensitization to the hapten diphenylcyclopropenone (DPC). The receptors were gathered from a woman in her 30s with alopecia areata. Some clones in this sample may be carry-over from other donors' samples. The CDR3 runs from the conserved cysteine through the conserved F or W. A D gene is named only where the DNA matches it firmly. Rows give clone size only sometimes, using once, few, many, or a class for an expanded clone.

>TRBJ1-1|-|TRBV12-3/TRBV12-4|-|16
CASSFSSTPLNTEAFF
TGTGCCAGCAGTTTTTCCTCGACTCCCTTGAACACTGAAGCTTTCTTT
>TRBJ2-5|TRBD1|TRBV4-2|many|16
CASSQDRGGAGETQYF
TGTGCCAGCAGCCAAGATCGAGGGGGCGCTGGTGAGACCCAGTACTTC
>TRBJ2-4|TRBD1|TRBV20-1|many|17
CSGRDRVELVAKNIQYF
TGCAGTGGCCGGGACAGGGTAGAGTTGGTGGCCAAAAACATTCAGTACTTC
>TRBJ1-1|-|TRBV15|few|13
CATEQVPRSEAFF
TGTGCCACCGAACAGGTTCCTCGTTCTGAAGCTTTCTTT
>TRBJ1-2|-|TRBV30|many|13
CAWSVTGNYGYTF
TGTGCCTGGAGTGTAACGGGGAACTATGGCTACACCTTC
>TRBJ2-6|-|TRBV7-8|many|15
CASSSGLSGANVLTF
TGTGCCAGCAGCTCAGGGCTGTCTGGGGCCAACGTCCTGACTTTC
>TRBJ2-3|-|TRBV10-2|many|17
CASSEATRRGSTDTQYF
TGCGCCAGCAGTGAGGCGACTAGACGGGGTAGCACAGATACGCAGTATTTT
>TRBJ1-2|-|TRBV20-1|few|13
CSALAGANYGYTF
TGCAGTGCCCTCGCGGGGGCTAACTATGGCTACACCTTC
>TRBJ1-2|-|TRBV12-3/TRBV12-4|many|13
CASSVTGLSGYTF
TGTGCCAGCAGTGTAACAGGGTTGTCTGGCTACACCTTC
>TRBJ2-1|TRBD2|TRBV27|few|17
CASSFMGGTSGVNEQFF
TGTGCCAGCAGTTTTATGGGGGGGACTAGCGGAGTTAATGAGCAGTTCTTC
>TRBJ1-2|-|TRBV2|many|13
CASRGTSPWGYTF
TGTGCCAGCAGGGGGACATCCCCGTGGGGCTACACCTTC
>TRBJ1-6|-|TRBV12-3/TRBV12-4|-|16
CASSLRGPAQGTPLHF
TGTGCCAGCAGTTTAAGGGGACCGGCGCAAGGTACGCCCCTCCACTTT
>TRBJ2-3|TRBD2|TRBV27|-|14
CASKLAGATDTQYF
TGTGCCAGCAAATTAGCGGGAGCGACAGATACGCAGTATTTT
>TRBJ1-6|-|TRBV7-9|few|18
CASSSRQATSSYNSPLHF
TGTGCCAGCAGCTCCCGACAGGCCACGAGCTCCTATAATTCACCCCTCCACTTT
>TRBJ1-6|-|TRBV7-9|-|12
CASSIMNSPLHF
TGTGCCAGCAGCATTATGAATTCACCCCTCCACTTT